Listed below are T cell receptor beta chains from one sample, sequenced in a study of shared clonotypes between healthy human individuals. Some clones are missing from TCRdb's copy, which holds only in-frame ones; the method was immunoSEQ multiplex PCR. The data show about 2,500,000 clones, approximately 92% seen once. The sequenced sample was naive CD4+ T cells sorted from blood. The receptors stem from a man between 18 and 35 years old in good health. Both conserved end residues are part of each CDR3. D genes are given only for firm matches. Not all rows give a size; the values are once, few, many and, for expanded clones, a class.

j_call v_call d_call clone_size cdr3_aa cdr3_nt
TRBJ1-1 TRBV30 - few CAWISAMVNTEAFF TGTGCCTGGATTTCCGCGATGGTGAACACTGAAGCTTTCTTT
TRBJ2-5 TRBV11-2 TRBD2 - CASSLDGSGGETQYF TGTGCCAGCAGCTTAGACGGCTCGGGAGGGGAGACCCAGTACTTC
TRBJ2-7 TRBV6-1 - - CASRPRSSYEQYF TGTGCCAGCCGCCCGCGGAGCTCCTACGAGCAGTACTTC
TRBJ2-5 TRBV21-1 - - CASRLGEKTQYF TGTGCCAGCCGGCTGGGGGAGAAGACCCAGTACTTC
TRBJ1-5 TRBV7-2 - - CASSAGRWQPQHF TGTGCCAGCAGCGCAGGGAGATGGCAGCCCCAGCATTTT
TRBJ1-6 TRBV30 TRBD1 - CAFRQGGNSPLHF TGTGCCTTTCGACAGGGGGGGAATTCACCCCTCCACTTT
TRBJ1-1 TRBV28 - - CASSLRGTEAFF TGTGCCAGCAGTTTACGGGGGACTGAAGCTTTCTTT
TRBJ2-1 TRBV5-5 - - CASSLVPESYNEQFF TGTGCCAGCAGCTTGGTACCAGAATCCTACAATGAGCAGTTCTTC
TRBJ2-1 TRBV30 TRBD2 - CAWRKGTGIRKGLAGFFGEQFF TGTGCCTGGAGGAAGGGGACAGGAATCCGGAAGGGACTAGCGGGATTCTTTGGTGAGCAGTTCTTC
TRBJ1-1 TRBV28 - - CASSLLAGEAFF TGTGCCAGCAGTTTATTAGCAGGGGAAGCTTTCTTT
TRBJ2-3 TRBV10-2 TRBD1 - CASSVKQGARGTDTQYF TGCGCCAGCAGTGTGAAACAGGGGGCGCGCGGCACAGATACGCAGTATTTT
TRBJ2-7 TRBV6-5 - - CASSYTRDGYYEQYF TGTGCCAGCAGTTACACCCGTGACGGCTACTACGAGCAGTACTTC
TRBJ1-1 TRBV30 - few CASQRRRAGEAFF TGTGCCTCGCAACGGCGGCGGGCTGGCGAAGCTTTCTTT
TRBJ1-1 TRBV5-6 - - CASSLSLRGLNTEAFF TGTGCCAGCAGCTTAAGTCTCCGGGGACTGAACACTGAAGCTTTCTTT
TRBJ2-2 TRBV5-1 TRBD1 - CASSVRTGFMEGTGELFF TGCGCCAGCAGCGTCCGGACAGGGTTCATGGAAGGCACCGGGGAGCTGTTTTTT
TRBJ2-3 TRBV12-5 - - CASGLVLDTQYF TGTGCTAGTGGTTTGGTACTAGATACGCAGTATTTT
TRBJ2-2 TRBV5-1 - once CASSATGGNTGELFF TGCGCCAGCAGCGCGACAGGAGGGAACACCGGGGAGCTGTTTTTT
TRBJ2-1 TRBV7-9 - - CASSLLIGSPNEQFF TGTGCCAGCAGCTTATTGATAGGCAGCCCTAATGAGCAGTTCTTC
TRBJ2-4 TRBV5-6 TRBD1 - CASSLPGGAKNIQYF TGTGCCAGCAGCTTGCCAGGGGGTGCCAAAAACATTCAGTACTTC
TRBJ2-3 TRBV20-1 - - CSAHPFDTQYF TGCAGTGCTCATCCTTTCGATACGCAGTATTTT
TRBJ2-1 TRBV5-4 - - CASSQREFSYNEQFF TGTGCCAGCAGCCAACGGGAGTTCTCCTACAATGAGCAGTTCTTC
TRBJ1-6 TRBV21-1 - - CASSKEEGNSPLHF TGTGCCAGCAGCAAAGAGGAGGGGAATTCACCCCTCCACTTT
TRBJ2-3 TRBV5-1 - - CASSPGPGTDTQYF TGCGCCAGCAGCCCGGGCCCCGGGACAGATACGCAGTATTTT
TRBJ1-2 TRBV6-6 TRBD1 - CASSPTGTDGYTF TGTGCCAGCAGCCCGACCGGGACAGATGGCTACACCTTC
TRBJ1-1 TRBV9 - - CASSTGPNTEAFF TGTGCCAGCAGCACCGGACCGAACACTGAAGCTTTCTTT
TRBJ1-1 TRBV5-1 - - CASSFRPENTEAFF TGCGCCAGCAGCTTCCGGCCGGAGAACACTGAAGCTTTCTTC
TRBJ2-7 TRBV27 - - CASSSKFGGSSYEQYF TGTGCCAGCAGTTCCAAATTCGGGGGTAGCTCCTACGAGCAGTACTTC
TRBJ2-6 TRBV19 - - CASSIVFSDMGSGANVLTF TGTGCCAGTAGTATAGTTTTCAGTGACATGGGATCTGGGGCCAACGTCCTGACTTTC
TRBJ2-1 TRBV19 - once CASSPSIYNEQFF TGTGCCAGTAGTCCCTCAATTTACAATGAGCAGTTCTTC
TRBJ2-1 TRBV7-2 - - CASTLTTQSGEQFF TGTGCCAGCACCTTAACCACGCAAAGTGGGGAGCAGTTCTTC
TRBJ1-2 TRBV10-1 - - CASSERTNYGYTF TGCGCCAGCAGTGAGAGGACTAACTATGGCTACACCTTC
TRBJ1-5 TRBV5-1 - - CASSLAGDSNQPQHF TGCGCCAGCAGCTTGGCCGGGGACAGCAATCAGCCCCAGCATTTT
TRBJ1-5 TRBV9 - - CASSASQFPQPQHF TGTGCCAGCAGCGCCTCTCAGTTCCCTCAGCCCCAGCATTTT
TRBJ2-5 TRBV5-6 TRBD2 - CASSLGITSGGEETQYF TGTGCCAGCAGCTTGGGTATTACTAGCGGGGGGGAAGAGACCCAGTACTTC
TRBJ1-5 TRBV30 TRBD1 - CAWSFAGQGRSQPQHF TGTGCCTGGAGTTTCGCGGGACAGGGAAGGAGTCAGCCCCAGCATTTT
TRBJ1-3 TRBV7-2 - - CASSFGSIPGNTIYF TGTGCCAGCAGCTTTGGATCCATCCCTGGAAACACCATATATTTT
TRBJ1-2 TRBV2 - - CASSASGNYGYTF TGTGCCAGCAGTGCGTCAGGGAACTATGGCTACACCTTC
TRBJ1-1 TRBV12-5 - few CASGQGDTEAFF TGTGCTAGTGGCCAAGGTGACACTGAAGCTTTCTTT
TRBJ2-7 TRBV28 TRBD2 once CASSSPGLGSDEQYF TGTGCCAGCAGCTCCCCCGGACTAGGGTCGGACGAGCAGTACTTC
TRBJ2-2 TRBV29-1 - - CSVGRVNTGELFF TGCAGCGTTGGTCGGGTGAACACCGGGGAGCTGTTTTTT
TRBJ2-5 TRBV20-1 - - CSATVGAGQYF TGCAGTGCTACCGTTGGGGCCGGGCAGTACTTC
TRBJ2-3 TRBV11-3 TRBD2 - CASSKGTSGNTDTQYF TGTGCCAGCAGCAAAGGGACTAGCGGGAACACAGATACGCAGTATTTT
TRBJ2-7 TRBV5-1 TRBD1 - CASRGQGNEQYF TGCGCCAGCAGAGGACAGGGGAACGAGCAGTACTTC
TRBJ2-1 TRBV30 - - CAWNYNEQFF TGTGCCTGGAATTACAATGAGCAGTTCTTC
TRBJ2-7 TRBV5-1 TRBD2 once CASSLAPSGFTYEQYF TGCGCCAGCAGCTTGGCCCCTAGCGGGTTTACCTACGAGCAGTACTTC